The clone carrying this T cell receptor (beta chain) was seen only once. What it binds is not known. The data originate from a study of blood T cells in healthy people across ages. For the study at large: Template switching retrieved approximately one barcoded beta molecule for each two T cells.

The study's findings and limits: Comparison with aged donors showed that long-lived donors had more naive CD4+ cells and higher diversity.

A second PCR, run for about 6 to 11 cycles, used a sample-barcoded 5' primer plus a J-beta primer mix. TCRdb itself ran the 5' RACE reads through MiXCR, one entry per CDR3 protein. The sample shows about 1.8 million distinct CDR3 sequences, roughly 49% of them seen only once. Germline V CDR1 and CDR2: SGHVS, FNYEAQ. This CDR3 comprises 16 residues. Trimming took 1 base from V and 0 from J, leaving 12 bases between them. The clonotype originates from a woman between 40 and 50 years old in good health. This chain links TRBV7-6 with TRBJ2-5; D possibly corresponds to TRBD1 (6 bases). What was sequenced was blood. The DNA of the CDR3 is TGTGCCAGCAGCTTAGGCGCAGGACAGTACCAAGAGACCCAGTACTTC. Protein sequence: CASSLGAGQYQETQYF. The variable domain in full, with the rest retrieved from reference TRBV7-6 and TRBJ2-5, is GAGVSQSPRYKVTKRGQDVALRCDPISGHVSLYWYRQALGQGPEFLTYFNYEAQQDKSGLPNDRFSAERPEGSISTLTIQRTEQRDSAMYRCASSLGAGQYQETQYFGPGTRLLVL.